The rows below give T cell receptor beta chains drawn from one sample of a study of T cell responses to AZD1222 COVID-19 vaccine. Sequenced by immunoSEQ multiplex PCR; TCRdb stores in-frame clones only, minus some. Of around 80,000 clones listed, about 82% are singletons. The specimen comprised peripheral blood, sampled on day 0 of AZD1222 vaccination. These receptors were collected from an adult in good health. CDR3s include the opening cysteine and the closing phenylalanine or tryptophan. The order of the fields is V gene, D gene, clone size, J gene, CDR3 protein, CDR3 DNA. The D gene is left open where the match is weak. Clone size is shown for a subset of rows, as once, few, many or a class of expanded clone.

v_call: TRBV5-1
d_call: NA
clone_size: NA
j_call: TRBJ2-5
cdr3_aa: CASSLVREWEKETQYF
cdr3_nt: TGCGCCAGCAGCTTGGTTCGGGAGTGGGAAAAAGAGACCCAGTACTTC

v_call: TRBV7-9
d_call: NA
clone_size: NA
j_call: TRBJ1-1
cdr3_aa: CASSLSMSQTEAFF
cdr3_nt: TGTGCCAGCAGCTTATCGATGAGTCAAACTGAAGCTTTCTTT

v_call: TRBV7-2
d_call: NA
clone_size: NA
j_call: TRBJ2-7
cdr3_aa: CASSSPPYEQYF
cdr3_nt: TGTGCCAGCAGCTCCCCCCCCTACGAGCAGTACTTC

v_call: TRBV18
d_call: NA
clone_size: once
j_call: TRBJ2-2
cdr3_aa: CASSPDTGELFF
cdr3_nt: TGTGCCAGCTCACCGGATACAGGGGAGCTGTTTTTT

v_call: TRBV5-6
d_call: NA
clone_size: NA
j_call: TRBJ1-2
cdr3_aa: CASSFVRTYGYTF
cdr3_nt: TGTGCCAGCAGCTTCGTCAGGACCTATGGCTACACCTTC

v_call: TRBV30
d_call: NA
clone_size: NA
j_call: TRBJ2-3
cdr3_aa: CAWSARGARTQYF
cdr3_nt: TGTGCCTGGAGTGCCCGGGGGGCTCGTACGCAGTATTTT

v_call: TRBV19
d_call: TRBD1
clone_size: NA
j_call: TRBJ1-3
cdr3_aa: CASSVTGDSGNTIYF
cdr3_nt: TGTGCCAGTAGTGTCACAGGGGACTCTGGAAACACCATATATTTT

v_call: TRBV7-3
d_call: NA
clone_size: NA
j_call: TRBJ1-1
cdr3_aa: CASSLIMNTEAFF
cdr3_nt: TGTGCCAGCAGCTTAATTATGAACACTGAAGCTTTCTTT

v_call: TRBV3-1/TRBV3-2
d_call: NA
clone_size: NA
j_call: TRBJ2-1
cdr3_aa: CASSQVIGLGGNEQFF
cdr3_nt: TGTGCCAGCAGCCAAGTCATCGGGCTCGGCGGGAATGAGCAGTTCTTC

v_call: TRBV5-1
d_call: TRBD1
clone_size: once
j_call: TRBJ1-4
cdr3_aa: CASSLEDRGFEKLFF
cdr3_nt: TGCGCCAGCAGCTTGGAGGACAGGGGGTTTGAAAAACTGTTTTTT

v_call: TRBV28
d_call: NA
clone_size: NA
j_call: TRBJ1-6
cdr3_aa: CASSPPTGPNSPLHF
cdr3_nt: TGTGCCAGCAGTCCTCCAACAGGGCCTAATTCACCCCTCCACTTT

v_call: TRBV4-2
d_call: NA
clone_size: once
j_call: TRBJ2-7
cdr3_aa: CASSQGWEPIKNEQYF
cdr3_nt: TGTGCCAGCAGCCAAGGCTGGGAGCCGATAAAAAACGAGCAGTACTTC

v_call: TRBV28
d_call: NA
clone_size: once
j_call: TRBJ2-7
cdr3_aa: CATIMRPGNEQYF
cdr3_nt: TGTGCCACCATTATGAGGCCGGGGAACGAGCAGTACTTC

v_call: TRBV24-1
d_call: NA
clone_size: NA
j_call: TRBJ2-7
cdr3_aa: CATSVGSSYEQYF
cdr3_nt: TGTGCCACCAGCGTCGGCAGCTCCTACGAGCAGTACTTC

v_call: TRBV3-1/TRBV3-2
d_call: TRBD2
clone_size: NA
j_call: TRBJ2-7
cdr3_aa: CASSLGLGRYEQYF
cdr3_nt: TGTGCCAGCAGCCTAGGACTAGGGCGCTACGAGCAGTACTTC

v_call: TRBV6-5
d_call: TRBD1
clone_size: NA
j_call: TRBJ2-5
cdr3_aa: CASCPGGWETQYF
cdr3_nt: TGTGCCAGCTGCCCAGGGGGCTGGGAGACCCAGTACTTC

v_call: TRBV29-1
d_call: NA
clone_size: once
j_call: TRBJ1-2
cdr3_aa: CSVEQGGSYGYTF
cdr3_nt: TGCAGCGTTGAGCAGGGAGGGAGCTATGGCTACACCTTC

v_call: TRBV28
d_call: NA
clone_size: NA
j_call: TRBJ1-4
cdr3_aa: CASSPTAGAGNEKLFF
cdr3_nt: TGTGCCAGCAGTCCAACCGCAGGGGCCGGGAATGAAAAACTGTTTTTT

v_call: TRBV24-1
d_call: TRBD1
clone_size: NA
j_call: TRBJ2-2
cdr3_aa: CATSGPTGVENAGELFF
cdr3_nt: TGTGCCACCAGTGGTCCGACAGGGGTTGAGAACGCCGGGGAGCTGTTTTTT

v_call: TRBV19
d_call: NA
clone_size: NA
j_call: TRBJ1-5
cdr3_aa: CASSIRPDQPQHF
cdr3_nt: TGTGCCAGTAGTATAAGGCCCGATCAGCCCCAGCATTTT

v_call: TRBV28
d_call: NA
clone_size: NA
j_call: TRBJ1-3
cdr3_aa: CASSVGYSGNTIYF
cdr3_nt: TGTGCCAGCAGTGTCGGGTACTCTGGAAACACCATATATTTT

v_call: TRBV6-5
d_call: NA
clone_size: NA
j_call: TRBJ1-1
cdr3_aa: CASRPTQRGTEAFF
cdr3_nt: TGTGCCAGCAGGCCCACGCAGAGGGGCACTGAAGCTTTCTTT

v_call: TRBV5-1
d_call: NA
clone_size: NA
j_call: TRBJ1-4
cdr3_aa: CASSLPWVPPNEKLFF
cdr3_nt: TGCGCCAGCAGCCTCCCCTGGGTCCCCCCTAATGAAAAACTGTTTTTT

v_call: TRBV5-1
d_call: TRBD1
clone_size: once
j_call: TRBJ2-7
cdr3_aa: CASSLGAGGTYEQYF
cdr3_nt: TGCGCCAGCAGCTTGGGGGCAGGGGGCACCTACGAGCAGTACTTC

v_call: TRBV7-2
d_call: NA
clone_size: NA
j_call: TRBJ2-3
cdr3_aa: CASSGTRFGTQYF
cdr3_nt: TGTGCCAGCAGCGGAACTAGGTTCGGTACGCAGTATTTT

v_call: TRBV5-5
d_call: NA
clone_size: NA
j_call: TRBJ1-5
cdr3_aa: CASSLVSGISNQPQHF
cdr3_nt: TGTGCCAGCAGCTTGGTATCGGGGATTAGTAATCAGCCCCAGCATTTT

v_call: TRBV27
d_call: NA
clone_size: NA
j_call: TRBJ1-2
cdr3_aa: CASSSQGLNYGYTF
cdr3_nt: TGTGCCAGCAGTTCACAGGGTCTTAACTATGGCTACACCTTC

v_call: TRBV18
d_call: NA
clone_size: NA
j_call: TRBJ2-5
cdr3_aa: CASSPPSRVRGETQYF
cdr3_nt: TGTGCCAGCTCACCACCGTCCCGGGTTCGGGGAGAGACCCAGTACTTC

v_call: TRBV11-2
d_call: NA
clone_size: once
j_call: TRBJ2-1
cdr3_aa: CASRPSGGAHEQFF
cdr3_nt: TGTGCCAGCAGACCCAGTGGGGGGGCCCATGAGCAGTTCTTC

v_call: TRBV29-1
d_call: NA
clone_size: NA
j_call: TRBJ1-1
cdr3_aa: CSVPDGNTEAFF
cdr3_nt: TGCAGCGTTCCCGACGGGAACACTGAAGCTTTCTTT

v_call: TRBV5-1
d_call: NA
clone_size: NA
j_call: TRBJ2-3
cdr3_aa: CASSLPGDTQYF
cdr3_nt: TGCGCCAGCAGCTTGCCCGGGGATACGCAGTATTTT

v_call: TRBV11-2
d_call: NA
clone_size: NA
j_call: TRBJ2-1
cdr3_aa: CASSKDRSSYNEQFF
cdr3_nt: TGTGCCAGCAGCAAAGACAGGAGCTCCTACAATGAGCAGTTCTTC

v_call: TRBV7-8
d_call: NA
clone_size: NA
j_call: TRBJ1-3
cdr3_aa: CASSFEAVSGNTIYF
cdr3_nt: TGTGCCAGCAGCTTCGAGGCGGTCTCTGGAAACACCATATATTTT

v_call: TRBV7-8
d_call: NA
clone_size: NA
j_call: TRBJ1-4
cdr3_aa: CASSFGEKLFF
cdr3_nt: TGTGCCAGCAGCTTTGGGGAAAAACTGTTTTTT

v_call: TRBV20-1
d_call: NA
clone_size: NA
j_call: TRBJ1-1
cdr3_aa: CSARNTEAFF
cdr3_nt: TGCAGTGCCAGGAACACTGAAGCTTTCTTT

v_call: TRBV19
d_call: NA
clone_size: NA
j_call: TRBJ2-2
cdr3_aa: CASSSLGGSGELFF
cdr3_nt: TGTGCCAGCTCTTCTTTGGGAGGCTCCGGGGAGCTGTTTTTT

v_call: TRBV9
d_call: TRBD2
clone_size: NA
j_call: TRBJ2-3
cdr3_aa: CASSVGLAGVTDTQYF
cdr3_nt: TGTGCCAGCAGCGTAGGGCTAGCGGGAGTCACAGATACGCAGTATTTT

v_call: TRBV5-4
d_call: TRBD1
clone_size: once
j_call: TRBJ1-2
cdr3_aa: CASSGQGAGPFNYGYTF
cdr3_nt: TGTGCCAGCAGTGGACAGGGGGCGGGCCCCTTTAACTATGGCTACACCTTC

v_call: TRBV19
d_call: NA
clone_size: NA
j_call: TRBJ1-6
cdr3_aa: CASSMVQRDSPLHF
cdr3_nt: TGTGCCAGTAGTATGGTTCAGAGGGATTCACCCCTCCACTTT

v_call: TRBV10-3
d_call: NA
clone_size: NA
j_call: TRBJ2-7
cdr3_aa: CAISPTGYEQYF
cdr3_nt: TGTGCCATCAGCCCGACAGGTTACGAGCAGTACTTC

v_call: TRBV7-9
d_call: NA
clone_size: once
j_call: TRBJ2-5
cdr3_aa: CASGGPGTQDQYF
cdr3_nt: TGTGCCAGCGGGGGACCCGGGACTCAAGACCAGTACTTC

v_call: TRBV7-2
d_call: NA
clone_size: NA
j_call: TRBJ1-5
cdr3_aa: CASSLGLDSNQPQHF
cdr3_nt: TGTGCCAGCAGCTTAGGGCTGGATAGCAATCAGCCCCAGCATTTT

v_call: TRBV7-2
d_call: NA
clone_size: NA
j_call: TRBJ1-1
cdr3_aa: CASSLWGWGNTEAFF
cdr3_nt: TGTGCCAGCAGCTTATGGGGGTGGGGGAACACTGAAGCTTTCTTT

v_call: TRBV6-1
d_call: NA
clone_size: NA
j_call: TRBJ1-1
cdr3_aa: CASSEVGEAFF
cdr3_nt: TGTGCCAGCAGTGAAGTTGGGGAAGCTTTCTTT

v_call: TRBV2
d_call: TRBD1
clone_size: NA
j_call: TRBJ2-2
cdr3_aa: CASTLRQGAIVPGELFF
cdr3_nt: TGTGCCAGCACCCTCAGACAGGGGGCGATCGTTCCCGGGGAGCTGTTTTTT

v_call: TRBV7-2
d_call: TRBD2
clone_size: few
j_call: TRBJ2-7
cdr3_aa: CASSLTGLAPYEQYF
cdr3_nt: TGTGCCAGCAGCTTAACGGGACTAGCTCCCTACGAGCAGTACTTC

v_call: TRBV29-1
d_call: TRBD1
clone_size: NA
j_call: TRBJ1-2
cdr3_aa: CSALHRGDYGYTF
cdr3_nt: TGCAGCGCTCTTCACAGGGGGGACTATGGCTACACCTTC

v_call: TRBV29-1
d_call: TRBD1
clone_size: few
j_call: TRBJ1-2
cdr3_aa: CSVEAPTGEGYGYTF
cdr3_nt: TGCAGCGTTGAAGCCCCGACAGGGGAAGGCTATGGCTACACCTTC

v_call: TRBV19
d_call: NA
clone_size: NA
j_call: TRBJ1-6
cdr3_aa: CASKVSLGGAPLHF
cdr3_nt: TGTGCCAGTAAGGTCTCTCTTGGCGGGGCACCCCTCCACTTT

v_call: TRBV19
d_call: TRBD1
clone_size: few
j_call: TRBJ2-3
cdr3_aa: CASSKQGSDTQYF
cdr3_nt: TGTGCCAGTAGTAAACAGGGGTCAGATACGCAGTATTTT